This T cell receptor beta chain is from a study of blood T cell repertoires in COVID-19 (dated by TCRdb to 2020 to 2021). With regard to the full study: Collaborator samples came from the United States, Italy and Spain and covered acute and convalescent phases of COVID-19. The material from the prospective study consisted of cDNA or gDNA derived from T cells, B-cell-depleted T cells, or PBMCs. Subjects who had been exposed to COVID-19, were actively infected with it, or had recovered from it provided the deeply sampled blood TCRbeta repertoires that made up the dataset. The repertoires were made available in a free public database intended to serve as a resource for research on the immune response to SARS-CoV-2. The samples were drawn from two sources: the first 160 participants of the ongoing ImmuneRACE study, and 1,200 or so subjects contributed by 6 global collaborators. The sample metadata nearly always contained a de-identified subject ID, COVID-19 status, age in years and sex. HLA class I and class II types, where available, came from metadata supplied by the sample provider rather than from assay-based typing. What the work shows at the level of the full study, not this receptor alone: The amount of clinical and demographic metadata varied by source and participant and was provided uncurated.

CDR1 SGHRS and CDR2 YFSETQ are derived from the germline V gene. V gives up 4 bases and J gives up 6 bases, and the segment between their germline ends measures 12 bases. The CDR3 runs 13 amino acids, cysteine and phenylalanine included. Kept here is only the CDR3 DNA, which spans 39 bases and is read in frame from base 1. Another Seattle source contributed samples from volunteer blood donors who had recovered from COVID-19. Each collaborating institution followed its own protocols to collect whole blood in K2EDTA tubes. For TCRbeta analysis, collaborators shipped samples in one of three forms: frozen whole blood, isolated PBMCs, or DNA extracted from either of those sample types. This clone came up a few times. Which antigen it targets is not known. Within one base of it there is no much larger clone, and no base qualities were kept. TCRbeta CDR3 regions were amplified from genomic DNA by means of the immunoSEQ Assay, a bias-controlled multiplex PCR. Turning to the authors' computational methods: Nucleated cell counts per sample were estimated from amplification of reference gene primers within the assay. To quantify the absolute abundance of each unique TCRbeta CDR3 rearrangement, sequence reads were collapsed and filtered. For each sample, productive Simpson clonality was calculated by taking the square root of Simpson's diversity index across productive rearrangements. Not all clones reach the TCRdb copy of this immuneACCESS table, which keeps in-frame sequences only. Checked studies attribute under half of the gap to unresolved V genes and leave the rest unexplained. Clone size and V and J calls were adopted from that table, with D and trimming inferred from the DNA. For this sample the table gives some 250,000 clones, of which about 86% were detected only once. The ten largest clonotypes hold roughly 3% of the sample.

The source is a woman in her twenties or thirties who had recovered from COVID-19. Sequenced material: peripheral blood. The rearrangement combines TRBV5-1 with TRBJ2-3, with the D gene tentatively TRBD1 or TRBD2, based on 5 matching bases in each. The CDR3 loop reads CASSLGPRDTQYF. The DNA reads as follows: TGCGCCAGCAGCCTGGGACCTAGGGATACGCAGTATTTT.